The rows below give T cell receptor beta chains drawn from one sample of a study of blood T cell repertoires in COVID-19. This table comes from immunoSEQ multiplex PCR, and its TCRdb copy is limited to in-frame clones, with some not included. The table shows fewer than 70,000 clones, with roughly 90% occurring only once. The sequenced sample consisted of peripheral blood. The source of these receptors is an elderly woman with active COVID-19. The CDR3 runs from the conserved cysteine through the conserved F or W. The D gene is left open where the match is weak. Expanded clones are given a class, and other clones once, few, many or no size at all.

size: -
V: TRBV7-8
D: -
J: TRBJ2-7
CDR3: CASSLGTGAYEQYF
DNA: TGTGCCAGCAGCCTTGGGACGGGGGCCTACGAGCAGTACTTC

size: -
V: TRBV15
D: -
J: TRBJ2-3
CDR3: CATSRDMSTDTQYF
DNA: TGTGCCACCAGCAGAGATATGAGCACAGATACGCAGTATTTT

size: -
V: TRBV6-5
D: TRBD2
J: TRBJ2-7
CDR3: CASRDGTSGSYEQYF
DNA: TGTGCCAGCAGAGACGGGACTAGCGGATCCTACGAGCAGTACTTC

size: -
V: TRBV2
D: -
J: TRBJ1-1
CDR3: CASSERHNTEAFF
DNA: TGTGCCAGCAGTGAGCGTCATAACACTGAAGCTTTCTTT

size: -
V: TRBV19
D: -
J: TRBJ1-3
CDR3: CASRLEADSGNTIYF
DNA: TGTGCCAGTCGCCTGGAGGCAGACTCTGGAAACACCATATATTTT

size: once
V: TRBV19
D: TRBD1
J: TRBJ1-1
CDR3: CASSIQGTDNTEAFF
DNA: TGTGCCAGTAGTATACAGGGGACAGACAACACTGAAGCTTTCTTT

size: -
V: TRBV19
D: -
J: TRBJ2-1
CDR3: CASSRTVSSYNEQFF
DNA: TGTGCCAGTAGTCGGACAGTCAGCTCCTACAATGAGCAGTTCTTC

size: -
V: TRBV19
D: -
J: TRBJ1-1
CDR3: CASKPTGASTEAFF
DNA: TGTGCCAGTAAACCGACCGGAGCGAGCACTGAAGCTTTCTTT

size: -
V: TRBV4-2
D: TRBD1
J: TRBJ1-1
CDR3: CASSQAGTANTEAFF
DNA: TGTGCCAGCAGCCAAGCTGGGACAGCGAACACTGAAGCTTTCTTT

size: -
V: TRBV11-2
D: -
J: TRBJ2-5
CDR3: CASSLEPSAWETQYF
DNA: TGTGCCAGCAGCTTAGAGCCTAGCGCTTGGGAGACCCAGTACTTC

size: -
V: TRBV7-2
D: -
J: TRBJ1-4
CDR3: CASSAQVSVGKLFF
DNA: TGTGCCAGCAGCGCCCAGGTTTCGGTTGGAAAACTGTTTTTT

size: once
V: TRBV18
D: TRBD1
J: TRBJ2-3
CDR3: CASSPGQGSPDTQYF
DNA: TGTGCCAGCTCACCGGGACAGGGGTCGCCAGATACGCAGTATTTT

size: -
V: TRBV6-1
D: TRBD1
J: TRBJ1-2
CDR3: CASSEGQGGGYTF
DNA: TGTGCCAGCAGTGAAGGACAGGGAGGCGGCTACACCTTC

size: -
V: TRBV5-4
D: -
J: TRBJ2-1
CDR3: CASSSGQSSYNEQFF
DNA: TGTGCCAGCAGCTCCGGACAGTCATCCTACAATGAGCAGTTCTTC

size: few
V: TRBV3-1/TRBV3-2
D: -
J: TRBJ2-7
CDR3: CASGAGWRTVYEQYF
DNA: TGTGCCAGCGGGGCCGGCTGGCGGACAGTCTACGAGCAGTACTTC

size: -
V: TRBV19
D: TRBD2
J: TRBJ2-7
CDR3: CASSIVSRLADSYEQYF
DNA: TGTGCCAGTAGTATAGTCTCCCGACTAGCGGACTCCTACGAGCAGTACTTC

size: -
V: TRBV5-5
D: TRBD1
J: TRBJ1-2
CDR3: CASSYPGQGPYGYTF
DNA: TGTGCCAGCAGCTACCCGGGACAGGGACCCTATGGCTACACCTTC

size: -
V: TRBV27
D: -
J: TRBJ2-4
CDR3: CASSLLAGLNIQYF
DNA: TGTGCCAGCAGTTTATTGGCGGGGCTGAACATTCAGTACTTC

size: once
V: TRBV11-3
D: -
J: TRBJ2-1
CDR3: CASSYHRTDNEQFF
DNA: TGTGCCAGCAGCTATCATCGGACAGACAATGAGCAGTTCTTC

size: -
V: TRBV28
D: TRBD1
J: TRBJ2-4
CDR3: CAAGTVGNIQYF
DNA: TGTGCCGCCGGGACAGTAGGAAACATTCAGTACTTC

size: -
V: TRBV6-5
D: TRBD2
J: TRBJ2-5
CDR3: CATGTSLRETQYF
DNA: TGTGCCACCGGGACTAGTCTTCGCGAGACCCAGTACTTC

size: -
V: TRBV3-1/TRBV3-2
D: -
J: TRBJ1-4
CDR3: CASSHNFIRGNEKLFF
DNA: TGTGCCAGCAGCCACAACTTCATCCGCGGGAATGAAAAACTGTTTTTT

size: -
V: TRBV7-9
D: -
J: TRBJ2-7
CDR3: CASSFRGNPYEQYF
DNA: TGTGCCAGCAGCTTTAGGGGAAATCCCTACGAGCAGTACTTC

size: -
V: TRBV15
D: -
J: TRBJ1-1
CDR3: CATSRAGTGDTEAFF
DNA: TGTGCCACCAGCAGGGCGGGTACGGGGGACACTGAAGCTTTCTTT

size: -
V: TRBV6-1
D: -
J: TRBJ2-2
CDR3: CASSEAVARRIGELFF
DNA: TGTGCCAGCAGTGAAGCGGTAGCCCGGCGGATCGGGGAGCTGTTTTTT

size: -
V: TRBV7-8
D: -
J: TRBJ2-7
CDR3: CASSSPDLNSYEQYF
DNA: TGTGCCAGCAGCTCGCCGGACTTGAATTCCTACGAGCAGTACTTC

size: -
V: TRBV7-6
D: TRBD1
J: TRBJ2-5
CDR3: CASSLVETGSGTQYF
DNA: TGTGCCAGCAGCTTAGTTGAGACAGGGAGCGGGACCCAGTACTTC

size: few
V: TRBV28
D: -
J: TRBJ1-1
CDR3: CATLEGFNTEAFF
DNA: TGTGCCACCTTGGAGGGTTTTAACACTGAAGCTTTCTTT

size: -
V: TRBV10-2
D: TRBD1
J: TRBJ1-5
CDR3: CASSAGQGTQPQHF
DNA: TGCGCCAGCAGTGCTGGACAGGGGACTCAGCCCCAGCATTTT

size: -
V: TRBV5-6
D: TRBD2
J: TRBJ2-5
CDR3: CASSLTSGPQETQYF
DNA: TGTGCCAGCAGCTTGACTAGCGGCCCCCAAGAGACCCAGTACTTC

size: -
V: TRBV11-2
D: -
J: TRBJ1-5
CDR3: CASSSNQPQHF
DNA: TGTGCCAGCAGCTCAAATCAGCCCCAGCATTTT

size: -
V: TRBV5-6
D: -
J: TRBJ1-1
CDR3: CASSLGQLVTEAFF
DNA: TGTGCCAGCAGCTTGGGTCAGCTAGTCACTGAAGCTTTCTTT

size: -
V: TRBV12-3/TRBV12-4
D: TRBD1
J: TRBJ1-1
CDR3: CASRLQGADEAFF
DNA: TGTGCCAGCAGACTACAGGGGGCGGATGAAGCTTTCTTT

size: -
V: TRBV27
D: TRBD2
J: TRBJ2-3
CDR3: CASSLERLARTDTQYF
DNA: TGTGCCAGCAGTTTGGAACGACTAGCCCGCACAGATACGCAGTATTTT

size: many
V: TRBV6-2/TRBV6-3
D: -
J: TRBJ1-2
CDR3: CASSYSSGGSGYTF
DNA: TGTGCCAGCAGTTACTCGAGCGGGGGCAGTGGCTACACCTTC

size: -
V: TRBV7-9
D: TRBD2
J: TRBJ2-1
CDR3: CASRSLAGVYNEQFF
DNA: TGTGCCAGCAGATCACTAGCGGGGGTCTACAATGAGCAGTTCTTC

size: -
V: TRBV11-2
D: -
J: TRBJ2-3
CDR3: CASSGLVHADTQYF
DNA: TGTGCCAGCAGCGGACTGGTACACGCAGATACGCAGTATTTT

size: -
V: TRBV19
D: TRBD2
J: TRBJ2-3
CDR3: CASSLLAGGGTDTQYF
DNA: TGTGCCAGTAGTTTACTAGCGGGGGGAGGCACAGATACGCAGTATTTT

size: -
V: TRBV7-2
D: -
J: TRBJ1-6
CDR3: CASSLRDTLYNSPLHF
DNA: TGTGCCAGCAGCTTACGGGACACACTTTATAATTCACCCCTCCACTTT

size: -
V: TRBV3-1/TRBV3-2
D: -
J: TRBJ2-2
CDR3: CASSQVEYAGELFF
DNA: TGTGCCAGCAGCCAAGTAGAGTACGCCGGGGAGCTGTTTTTT

size: -
V: TRBV30
D: -
J: TRBJ2-3
CDR3: CAWSPLRGFTDTQYF
DNA: TGTGCCTGGAGTCCGTTGCGGGGTTTCACAGATACGCAGTATTTT

size: -
V: TRBV6-2/TRBV6-3
D: TRBD1
J: TRBJ2-5
CDR3: CASSGQTGSRETQYF
DNA: TGTGCCAGCAGTGGACAGACAGGGTCACGAGAGACCCAGTACTTC